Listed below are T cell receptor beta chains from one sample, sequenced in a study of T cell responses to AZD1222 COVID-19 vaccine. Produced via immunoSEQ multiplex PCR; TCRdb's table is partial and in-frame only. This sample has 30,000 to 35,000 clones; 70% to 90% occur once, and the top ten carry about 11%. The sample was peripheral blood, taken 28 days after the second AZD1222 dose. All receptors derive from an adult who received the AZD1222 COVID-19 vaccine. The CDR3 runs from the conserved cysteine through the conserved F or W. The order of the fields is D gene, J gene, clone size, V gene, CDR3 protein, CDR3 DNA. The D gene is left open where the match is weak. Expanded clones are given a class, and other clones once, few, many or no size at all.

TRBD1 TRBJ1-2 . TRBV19 CASRDRTNYGYTF TGTGCCAGTCGGGACAGAACTAACTATGGCTACACCTTC
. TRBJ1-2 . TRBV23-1 CASSQGHLGNYGYTF TGCGCCAGCAGTCAAGGTCATCTGGGGAATTATGGCTACACCTTC
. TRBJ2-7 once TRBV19 CASSQNPGEQYF TGTGCCAGTAGTCAAAACCCAGGCGAGCAGTACTTC
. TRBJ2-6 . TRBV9 CASSADSGANVLTF TGTGCCAGCAGCGCCGACTCTGGGGCCAACGTCCTGACTTTC
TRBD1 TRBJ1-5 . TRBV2 CASRGQFGNQPQHF TGTGCCAGCAGGGGACAGTTTGGCAATCAGCCCCAGCATTTT
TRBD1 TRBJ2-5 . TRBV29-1 CSVFRGPETQYF TGCAGCGTATTCAGGGGGCCAGAGACCCAGTACTTC
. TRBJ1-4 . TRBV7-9 CASSSDRGQMLFF TGTGCCAGCAGCTCGGATCGAGGCCAGATGCTGTTTTTT
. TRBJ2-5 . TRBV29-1 CSAEGVGETQYF TGCAGCGCCGAGGGGGTCGGAGAGACCCAGTACTTC
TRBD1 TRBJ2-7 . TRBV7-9 CASSGWTGRNSEQYF TGTGCCAGCAGCGGATGGACAGGGCGAAATAGCGAGCAGTACTTC
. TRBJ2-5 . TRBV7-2 CASSPRANQETQYF TGTGCCAGCAGCCCTAGGGCTAACCAAGAGACCCAGTACTTC
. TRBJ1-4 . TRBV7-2 CASSSRPLQNTNEKLFF TGTGCCAGCAGCTCGCGTCCATTACAGAACACTAATGAAAAACTGTTTTTT
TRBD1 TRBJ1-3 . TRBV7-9 CASSRGDRGSGNTIYF TGTGCCAGCAGCCGGGGGGACAGGGGATCTGGAAACACCATATATTTT
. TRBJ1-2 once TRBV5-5 CASSPGGRLRPLRDYGYTF TGTGCCAGCAGCCCGGGTGGGCGGCTCCGACCCCTTAGGGACTATGGCTACACCTTC
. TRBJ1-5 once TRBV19 CASGPDLRGNQPQHF TGTGCCAGTGGCCCAGACCTGCGGGGCAATCAGCCCCAGCATTTT
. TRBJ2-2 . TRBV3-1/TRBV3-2 CASSQVRGAGPGELFF TGTGCCAGCAGCCAAGTCCGCGGCGCAGGCCCCGGGGAGCTGTTTTTT
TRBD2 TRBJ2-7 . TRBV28 CASSPTSGVTYEQYF TGTGCCAGCAGCCCTACTAGCGGGGTTACATACGAGCAGTACTTC
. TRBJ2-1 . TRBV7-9 CAGDNGGLDNEQFF TGTGCCGGGGATAACGGAGGACTTGACAATGAGCAGTTCTTC
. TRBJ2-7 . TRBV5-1 CASSPRENEQYF TGCGCCAGCAGTCCCAGGGAAAACGAGCAGTACTTC
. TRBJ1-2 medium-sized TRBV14 CASSRDPGNGYTF TGTGCCAGCAGCCGGGACCCTGGGAATGGCTACACCTTC
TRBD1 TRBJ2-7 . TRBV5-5 CASSSPGQGIDEQYF TGTGCCAGCAGCTCTCCGGGACAGGGGATCGACGAGCAGTACTTC
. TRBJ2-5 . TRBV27 CASSFRTIQETQYF TGTGCCAGCAGTTTTCGGACCATCCAAGAGACCCAGTACTTC
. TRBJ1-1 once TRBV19 CASSIKVQNTEAFF TGTGCCAGTAGTATAAAGGTTCAGAACACTGAAGCTTTCTTT
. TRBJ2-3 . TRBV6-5 CASSSRAGVDTQYF TGTGCCAGCAGTTCAAGGGCGGGTGTGGATACGCAGTATTTT
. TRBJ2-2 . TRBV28 CASSRTEITFSTGELFF TGTGCCAGCAGTCGGACAGAAATTACCTTTTCCACCGGGGAGCTGTTTTTT
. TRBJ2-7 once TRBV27 CASSLFSGPTREQYF TGTGCCAGCAGTTTATTTTCGGGACCGACACGAGAGCAGTACTTC
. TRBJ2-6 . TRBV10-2 CASSESILGAGANVLTF TGCGCCAGCAGTGAGTCGATTTTGGGGGCTGGGGCCAACGTCCTGACTTTC
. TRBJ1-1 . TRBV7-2 CASSFGGRGNTEAFF TGTGCCAGCAGCTTTGGGGGGCGAGGGAACACTGAAGCTTTCTTT
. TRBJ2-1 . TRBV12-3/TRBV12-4 CASSLGQGRQFF TGTGCCAGCAGTTTAGGGCAGGGAAGGCAGTTCTTC
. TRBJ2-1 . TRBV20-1 CSAPENREQFF TGCAGTGCTCCGGAGAATCGTGAGCAGTTCTTC
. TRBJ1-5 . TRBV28 CASSYGNQPQHF TGTGCCAGCAGTTACGGCAATCAGCCCCAGCATTTT
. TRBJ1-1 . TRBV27 CASSLGGNWNTEAFF TGTGCCAGCAGTTTAGGCGGGAATTGGAACACTGAAGCTTTCTTT
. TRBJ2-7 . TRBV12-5 CASGPRGRASEQYF TGTGCTAGTGGGCCCCGGGGTAGGGCTTCCGAGCAGTACTTC
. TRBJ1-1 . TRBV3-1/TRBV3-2 CASSPRVVRTEAFF TGTGCCAGCAGCCCCCGAGTGGTACGAACTGAAGCTTTCTTT
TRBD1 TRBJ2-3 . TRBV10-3 CAISDGQGNTDTQYF TGTGCCATCAGTGATGGACAGGGGAACACAGATACGCAGTATTTT
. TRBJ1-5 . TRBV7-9 CASSLTGGNQPQHF TGTGCCAGCAGCTTAACTGGGGGGAATCAGCCCCAGCATTTT
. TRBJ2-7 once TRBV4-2 CASSQAYGTDYEQYF TGTGCCAGCAGCCAAGCGTACGGGACCGACTACGAGCAGTACTTC
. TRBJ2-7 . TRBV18 CASSPSDSGQRKQYF TGTGCCAGCTCACCAAGCGATTCAGGTCAGAGGAAGCAGTACTTC
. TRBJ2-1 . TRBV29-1 CSVFRGYNEQFF TGCAGCGTTTTCAGGGGCTACAATGAGCAGTTCTTC
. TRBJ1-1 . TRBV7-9 CASSQTGDTEAFF TGTGCCAGCAGCCAAACAGGAGACACTGAAGCTTTCTTT
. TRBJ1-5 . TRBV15 CATSRGNLDQPQHF TGTGCCACCAGCAGAGGAAACCTTGATCAGCCCCAGCATTTT
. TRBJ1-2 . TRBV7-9 CASSLGGDGYGYTF TGTGCCAGCAGCTTAGGCGGGGATGGCTATGGCTACACCTTC
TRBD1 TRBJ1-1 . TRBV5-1 CASSSGTAGTEAFF TGCGCCAGCAGTTCCGGGACAGCTGGGACTGAAGCTTTCTTT
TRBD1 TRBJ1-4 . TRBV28 CASSLVRGRNEKLFF TGTGCCAGCAGTTTAGTGAGGGGGCGAAATGAAAAACTGTTTTTT
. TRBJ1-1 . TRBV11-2 CASSPFLGSGRTEAFF TGTGCCAGCAGCCCATTCTTAGGATCGGGAAGGACTGAAGCTTTCTTT
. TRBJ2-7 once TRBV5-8 CASRVTRTFGWAYEQYF TGTGCCAGCAGGGTCACGAGGACGTTCGGGTGGGCCTACGAGCAGTACTTC
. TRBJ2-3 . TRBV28 CASSLLGEAITQYF TGTGCCAGCAGTTTACTGGGGGAGGCCATTACGCAGTATTTT
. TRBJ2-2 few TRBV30 CAWGAFTGELFF TGTGCCTGGGGCGCTTTCACCGGGGAGCTGTTTTTT